This TCR beta chain originates from a study of blood T cell repertoires in COVID-19. Here immunoSEQ multiplex PCR was the method, and the copy in TCRdb shows in-frame clones only, minus some. This table holds about 200,000 clones, about 80% found once. This clonotype was obtained from a human donor with acute or convalescent COVID-19. The donor label of this sample is uncertain. Sequences were obtained from peripheral blood.

CDR3 DNA: TGTGCCAGCAGCTTACGCCCGGGACAATACACTGAAGCTTTCTTT. Its protein product is CASSLRPGQYTEAFF. The V and J genes are TRBV11-2 and TRBJ1-1; TRBD1 might be the D (6 bases). Germline V gene data show CDR1 as SGHAT and CDR2 as FQNNGV. The V end was cut by 2 bases, the J end by 3 bases, with 13 bases between. CDR3 length: 15 residues.